The rows below give T cell receptor beta chains drawn from one sample of a study of blood T cell repertoires in COVID-19. Assay used: immunoSEQ multiplex PCR; TCRdb lists only in-frame clones, some missing. The data contain 360,000 or so clones, 88% of them seen just once; the ten biggest clones take up about 0.94%. Material: PBMCs or T cells enriched from blood (not recorded which). These receptors all come from a woman in her twenties or thirties who had been exposed to COVID-19. The CDR3 runs from the conserved cysteine through the conserved F or W. The D gene is left open where the match is weak. Not all rows give a size; the values are once, few, many and, for expanded clones, a class.

v_gene	j_gene	abundance	d_gene	len	CDR3nt	CDR3aa
TRBV14	TRBJ1-5	-	TRBD1	14	TGTGCCAGCAGCCCACAGGGGGCAGGTCAGCCCCAGCATTTT	CASSPQGAGQPQHF
TRBV5-1	TRBJ1-5	-	TRBD1	15	TGCGCCAGCAGCGCGGGCAGGGGGCAAGGTCAGCCCCAGCATTTT	CASSAGRGQGQPQHF
TRBV3-1/TRBV3-2	TRBJ1-4	few	-	15	TGTGCCAGCAGCCAAGTAAACATTGGTAATGAAAAACTGTTTTTT	CASSQVNIGNEKLFF
TRBV10-3	TRBJ1-1	-	-	13	TGTGCCATCAGTGCAGTTCCGAACACTGAAGCTTTCTTT	CAISAVPNTEAFF
TRBV18	TRBJ1-2	-	-	13	TGTGCCAGCTTCTCGGACACGACCTATGGCTACACCTTC	CASFSDTTYGYTF
TRBV5-6	TRBJ1-2	-	-	15	TGTGCCAGCAGCTCGGGGGACGGGGAGAACTATGGCTACACCTTC	CASSSGDGENYGYTF
TRBV28	TRBJ1-6	few	TRBD1	14	TGTGCCAGCAGTAACGGACAGGGCGATTCACCCCTCCACTTT	CASSNGQGDSPLHF
TRBV10-3	TRBJ2-7	-	TRBD2	14	TGTGCCATCAGTGAGACTAGCGGGATGGACGAGCAGTACTTC	CAISETSGMDEQYF
TRBV19	TRBJ2-1	-	TRBD1	15	TGTGCCAGTAGTTTTCGGGACAGGGTGGTGAATGAGCAGTTCTTC	CASSFRDRVVNEQFF
TRBV27	TRBJ2-5	-	TRBD1	16	TGTGCCAGCAGCAAAAAGACAGGGTTGAACCAAGAGACCCAGTACTTC	CASSKKTGLNQETQYF
TRBV27	TRBJ2-7	-	TRBD1	20	TGTGCCAGCAGTTTTAGGTTGGGACAGGGCTTTTTTTCGAGGAGGGACGAGCAGTACTTC	CASSFRLGQGFFSRRDEQYF
TRBV19	TRBJ2-7	-	-	14	TGTGCCAGTAAAGGGTTAGCGAGCTCCTACGAGCAGTACTTC	CASKGLASSYEQYF
TRBV19	TRBJ2-4	-	TRBD1	14	TGTGCCAGTAGTATACAGGGGGCTGGAAACATTCAGTACTTC	CASSIQGAGNIQYF
TRBV27	TRBJ2-3	-	TRBD2	15	TGTGCCAGCAGGACTACTAGCGGACGCACAGATACGCAGTATTTT	CASRTTSGRTDTQYF
TRBV24-1	TRBJ2-7	-	-	13	TGTGCCACCAGTGATTTGGGGGCAGACGAGCAGTACTTC	CATSDLGADEQYF
TRBV7-9	TRBJ2-7	-	-	16	TGTGCCAGCAGTAAAACTCATAGCTTTGGATCCTACGAGCAGTACTTC	CASSKTHSFGSYEQYF
TRBV5-6	TRBJ1-5	-	TRBD1	17	TGTGCCAGCAGCCTGGGACAGGGGGTTCAAAGCAATCAGCCCCAGCATTTT	CASSLGQGVQSNQPQHF
TRBV5-4	TRBJ2-5	once	-	14	TGTGCCAGCAGGGGCACAGGGTTCCAAGAGACCCAGTACTTC	CASRGTGFQETQYF
TRBV6-1	TRBJ2-3	-	TRBD2	19	TGTGCCAGCAGTGGTTCGGGACTAGCGGGAGGATGGGGCACAGATACGCAGTATTTT	CASSGSGLAGGWGTDTQYF
TRBV6-5	TRBJ1-1	few	-	15	TGTGCCAGCAGCAGTCGACAGGCTATGAACACTGAAGCTTTCTTT	CASSSRQAMNTEAFF
TRBV12-5	TRBJ2-1	-	-	16	TGTGCTAGTGGTTTCTCTACAGGGACCTTCTACAATGAGCAGTTCTTC	CASGFSTGTFYNEQFF
TRBV6-5	TRBJ2-2	few	TRBD1	14	TGTGCCAGCAGACCCGGGACAGGGGCCGGGGAGCTGTTTTTT	CASRPGTGAGELFF
TRBV7-2	TRBJ2-7	-	TRBD1	14	TGTGCCAGCAGGACGGGACAGGGGGTCCACGAGCAGTACTTC	CASRTGQGVHEQYF
TRBV9	TRBJ2-7	-	TRBD2	16	TGTGCCAGCAGCTCCCCTTCTGGGAGGGTCTCCTACGAGCAGTACTTC	CASSSPSGRVSYEQYF
TRBV5-1	TRBJ1-5	-	TRBD1	15	TGCGCCAGCAGCCTAAGACAGGGGAGGAATCAGCCCCAGCATTTT	CASSLRQGRNQPQHF
TRBV13	TRBJ2-7	-	-	14	TGTGCCAGCAGTCCCGGCGGAAAGGACTACGAGCAGTACTTC	CASSPGGKDYEQYF
TRBV2	TRBJ2-1	-	TRBD2	15	TGTGCCAGCAGTCCCGAGGTAGCGGGAGGCAATGAGCAGTTCTTC	CASSPEVAGGNEQFF
TRBV11-2	TRBJ1-2	-	-	12	TGTGCCAGCAGCTTAGGGGGCTACCTCTACACCTTC	CASSLGGYLYTF
TRBV28	TRBJ1-2	-	-	13	TGTGCCACCCTAGAGGAGCCCAACTATGGCTACACCTTC	CATLEEPNYGYTF
TRBV3-1/TRBV3-2	TRBJ1-6	-	-	14	TGTGCCAGCAGCCAACAGGGGTTGAATTCACCCCTCCACTTT	CASSQQGLNSPLHF
TRBV5-6	TRBJ1-5	-	-	13	TGTGCCAGCAGCTTATGGGGGGGGCAGCCCCAGCATTTT	CASSLWGGQPQHF
TRBV4-1	TRBJ2-3	-	-	16	TGCGCCAGCAGCCAAGATCAGGGCATTACCACAGATACGCAGTATTTT	CASSQDQGITTDTQYF
TRBV5-1	TRBJ2-5	-	-	14	TGCGCCAGCAGCTGGGGGACAAGGGGTGAGACCCAGTACTTC	CASSWGTRGETQYF
TRBV2	TRBJ1-2	-	-	15	TGTGCCAGCAGCGCCGATAACGGGGTATTCTATGGCTACACCTTC	CASSADNGVFYGYTF
TRBV21-1	TRBJ1-1	-	-	17	TGTGCCAGCAGCAAAGCCAGGTTGGGACAGGGGGGGACTGAAGCTTTCTTT	CASSKARLGQGGTEAFF
TRBV2	TRBJ2-7	once	TRBD1	14	TGTGCCAGCAAATTACAGGGGCCCCAAGTCGAGCAGTACTTC	CASKLQGPQVEQYF
TRBV7-3	TRBJ2-3	-	-	13	TGTGCCAGCAGCTCGGACTTCACAGATACGCAGTATTTT	CASSSDFTDTQYF
TRBV15	TRBJ2-1	-	-	17	TGTGCCACCAGCAGAGATCATACATACCGCTCCTACAATGAGCAGTTCTTC	CATSRDHTYRSYNEQFF
TRBV19	TRBJ2-7	-	-	14	TGTGCCAGTAGTATAGGTGGGAGTACCTACGAGCAGTACTTC	CASSIGGSTYEQYF
TRBV5-6	TRBJ2-1	-	TRBD2	16	TGTGCCAGCAGCTTGGAAGGTCTAGCGGGAGGGATTGAGCAGTTCTTC	CASSLEGLAGGIEQFF
TRBV10-3	TRBJ1-2	-	-	14	TGTGCCATCAGTGATAATGCGGGGGAAGGTGGCTACACCTTC	CAISDNAGEGGYTF